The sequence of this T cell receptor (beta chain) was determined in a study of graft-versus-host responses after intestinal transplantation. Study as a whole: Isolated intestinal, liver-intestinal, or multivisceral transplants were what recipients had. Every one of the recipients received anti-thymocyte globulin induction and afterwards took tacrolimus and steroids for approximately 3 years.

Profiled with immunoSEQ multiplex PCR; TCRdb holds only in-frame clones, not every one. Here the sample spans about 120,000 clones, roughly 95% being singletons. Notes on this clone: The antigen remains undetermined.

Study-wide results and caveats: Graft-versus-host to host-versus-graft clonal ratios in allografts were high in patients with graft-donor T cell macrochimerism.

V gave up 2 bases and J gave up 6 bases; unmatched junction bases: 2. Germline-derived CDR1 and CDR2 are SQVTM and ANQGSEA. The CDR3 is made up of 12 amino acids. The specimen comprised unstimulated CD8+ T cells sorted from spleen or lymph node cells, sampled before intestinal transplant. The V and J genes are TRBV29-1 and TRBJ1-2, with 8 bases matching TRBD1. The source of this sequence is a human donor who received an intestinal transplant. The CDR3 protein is CSVERTGNGYTF. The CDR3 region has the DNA TGCAGCGTTGAACGGACAGGGAATGGCTACACCTTC. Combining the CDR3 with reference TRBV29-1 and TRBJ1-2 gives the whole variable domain SAVISQKPSRDICQRGTSLTIQCQVDSQVTMMFWYRQQPGQSLTLIATANQGSEATYESGFVIDKFPISRPNLTFSTLTVSNMSPEDSSIYLCSVERTGNGYTFGSGTRLTVV.